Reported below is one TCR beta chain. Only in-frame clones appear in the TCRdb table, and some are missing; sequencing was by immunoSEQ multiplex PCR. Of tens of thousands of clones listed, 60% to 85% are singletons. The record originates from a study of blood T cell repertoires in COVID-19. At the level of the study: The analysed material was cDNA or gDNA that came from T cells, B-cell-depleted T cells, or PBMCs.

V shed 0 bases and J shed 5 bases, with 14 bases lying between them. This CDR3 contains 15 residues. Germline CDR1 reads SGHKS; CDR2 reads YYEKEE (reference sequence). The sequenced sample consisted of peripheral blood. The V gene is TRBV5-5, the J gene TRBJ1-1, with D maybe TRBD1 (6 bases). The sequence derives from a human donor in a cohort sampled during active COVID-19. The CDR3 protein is CASSLDVGGETEAFF. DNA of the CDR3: TGTGCCAGCAGCTTGGATGTAGGGGGAGAAACTGAAGCTTTCTTT.